These 23 T cell receptor beta chains originate from one sample sequenced in a study of tissue T cells after allogeneic stem cell transplantation (dated by TCRdb to 2021 to 2024). Libraries were prepared through the immunoSEQ multiplex PCR assay. The source is immuneACCESS, and TCRdb retained only in-frame sequences with V and J called. Part of the clones is not carried over; for the studies checked, unresolved V genes explain less than half of this, and the remainder is unexplained. The sample has thousands of clones on record, 45% to 50% of them singletons. 7.7% of the sample comes from the top ten. The label giving this sample's time point can be read as: mouse harvest day 7 after allogeneic transplant. Each mouse graft, delivered by tail vein injection, combined 10^6 splenic CD5+ T cells with 10^7 T-cell-depleted bone marrow cells. The sequenced sample consisted of lymph node tissue. Receptor source: a female BALB/c mouse given C57BL/6 T cells with graft-versus-host disease after an allogeneic hematopoietic cell transplant.

This clone was detected only once. Gene names denote mouse genes. The read halts 1 residue ahead of the CDR3 end, with the missing end drawn from the germline J gene. This rearrangement joins TRBV26 to TRBJ1-3; D uncertain. Looked up from germline, CDR1 is KGHPV and CDR2 is FQNQEV (reference sequence). V was clipped by 2 bases and J by 0 bases, with 2 bases between them. There are 13 residues in the CDR3. This chain's CDR3 is CASSLVSGNTLYF. The sequenced CDR3 bases are TGTGCCAGCAGTCTGGTTTCTGGAAATACGCTCTAT.

Points on this clone: The genes are named according to mouse. The CDR3 is cut off 1 residue early in the read; its end comes from the germline J gene. J is TRBJ1-1 and V is TRBV23; TRBD1, the table's D call, lacks a check against the DNA. From germline, CDR1 is KGHTA and CDR2 FQNQQP. This CDR3 has 13 amino acids. The CDR3 protein is CSSRPTGNTEVFF. The sequenced CDR3 bases are TGCTCCAGCAGGCCGACAGGGAACACAGAAGTCTTC.

A note on this clone: Gene and germline names: mouse. Read coverage stops 1 residue before the CDR3 terminus; the germline J gene supplies the remainder. The chain is built from TRBV26 and TRBJ2-2; perhaps TRBD1 as D (7 bases). CDR1 and CDR2 from the germline V gene are KGHPV and FQNQEV (reference sequence). CDR3 length equals 15 residues. The V end was cut by 5 bases, the J end by 0 bases, with 10 bases between. The sequenced part of the CDR3 DNA is TGTGCCAGCAGTGTCAGGGGGGCAAACACCGGGCAGCTCTAC. Its translation: CASSVRGANTGQLY. The entire CDR3 reads CASSVRGANTGQLYF.

This clone has more than one count but fewer than ten. Gene names follow the mouse nomenclature. The sequenced fragment ends 1 residue before the CDR3 boundary, so the rest is inferred from the germline J gene. The J gene is TRBJ1-3, the V gene TRBV20, with D perhaps matching TRBD1 (5 bases). This CDR3 has 15 amino acids. Per the germline V gene, CDR1 is GFQATS and CDR2 is STVNSAI. The V and J ends lost 0 bases and 0 bases respectively, with 9 bases between them. Incomplete CDR3 DNA: TGTGGTGCTAGGGATTGGGGGTCTTCTGGAAATACGCTCTAT. Translating gives CGARDWGSSGNTLY. The entire CDR3 reads CGARDWGSSGNTLYF.

The count of this clone is one. Genes here carry mouse names. The sequenced CDR3 bases are TGTGCCAGCTCTCAGGGACATAAAAACACCTTGTAC. Translating gives CASSQGHKNTLY. The whole CDR3 is CASSQGHKNTLYF. V gene TRBV12-2 combines with J gene TRBJ2-4; D is possibly TRBD1 (6 bases). From the germline J gene comes the end of the CDR3, since the read stops 1 residue before it. V was cut by 2 bases and J by 4 bases, with 9 bases left in between. The CDR3 has 13 residues. Germline CDR1 SGHLS, CDR2 HYDKME.

This clone was recorded only once. Gene names denote mouse genes. The sequenced fragment ends 1 residue before the CDR3 boundary, so the rest is inferred from the germline J gene. The V and J genes are TRBV23 and TRBJ2-7; no check of the table's D call, TRBD1, against the DNA was made. The CDR3 loop spans 14 amino acids. The germline gives CDR1 KGHTA, CDR2 FQNQQP. The CDR3 loop is CASSPGTGAYEQYF. CDR3 bases read: TGTGCCAGCAGTCCCGGGACAGGGGCCTATGAACAGTAC. The complete variable domain, with remaining parts taken from reference TRBV23 and TRBJ2-7, reads DAAVTQKPRYLIKMKGQEAEMKCIPEKGHTAVFWYQQKQSKELKFLIYFQNQQPLDQIDMVKERFSAVCPSSSLCSLGIRTCEAEDSALYLCASSPGTGAYEQYFGPGTRLTVL.

As for this clone: Mouse gene names apply. With the read ending 1 residue before the CDR3 end, the germline J gene is used to fill in that end. The chain employs TRBV19 and TRBJ2-5; no firm D call. The CDR3 consists of 13 residues. Germline V gene data show CDR1 as FNHDT and CDR2 as SITEND (reference sequence). V lost 3 bases and J lost 2, with 7 bases in between. The CDR3 region is CASSKPLQDTQYF. CDR3 DNA, as far as it was read: TGTGCCAGCAGTAAACCGCTCCAAGACACCCAGTAC.

Comment on this clone: Mouse names are used for the genes. The CDR3 goes on 1 residue after the read ends, and that part is filled in from the germline J gene. The chain joins TRBV26 to TRBJ2-4; D is ambiguous. The germline gives CDR1 KGHPV, CDR2 FQNQEV (reference sequence). The V and J ends lost 2 bases and 0 bases respectively, with 3 bases between them. This CDR3 is built from 13 residues. The sequenced CDR3 bases are TGTGCCAGCAGTCTGGCTAGTCAAAACACCTTGTAC. Its protein is CASSLASQNTLY. From start to end, the CDR3 is CASSLASQNTLYF.

This clone occurred a few times. Mouse germline and gene names are used. The DNA read from the CDR3 is TGTGCCAGCAGTGAAGGTGCAGAAACGCTGTAT. As protein: CASSEGAETLY. The entire CDR3 sequence reads CASSEGAETLYF. The chain has TRBV13-3 and TRBJ2-3; no definite D call. The CDR3 goes on 1 residue after the read ends, and that part is filled in from the germline J gene. CDR1 and CDR2 (germline): NNHDY, SYVADS. The V end was cut by 2 bases, the J end by 1 base, with 2 bases between. This CDR3 has 12 residues.

Details on this clone: Gene names refer to mouse genes. The read is 1 residue too short to cover the CDR3 end, so that end is filled in from the germline J gene. This chain links TRBV4 with TRBJ2-3, with D possibly being TRBD2 (7 bases). Germline lookup yields CDR1 LGHDT and CDR2 YNNKQL (reference sequence). The CDR3 has 14 amino acids. Trimming removed 4 bases at V and 0 bases at J, with 8 bases between. CDR3 amino acids: CASSWGASAETLYF. The part of the CDR3 DNA that was read is TGTGCCAGCAGCTGGGGGGCTAGTGCAGAAACGCTGTAT.

As regards this clone: The gene names given are mouse names. The CDR3 end lies 1 residue beyond the end of the read and is filled in from the germline J gene. The genes are TRBV15 and TRBJ2-3; TRBD2 aligns across 9 bases. The CDR3 contains 14 residues. The germline CDR1 and CDR2 sequences are SGHND and FRSKSL. The J segment lost 3 bases and the V segment lost 5 bases, leaving 3 bases of the junction unmatched. The CDR3 reads CASSAGTGAETLYF. The sequenced CDR3 bases are TGTGCCAGCAGTGCCGGGACTGGGGCAGAAACGCTGTAT.

This clone is medium-sized in the sample. Genes and germline are mouse. With the read ending 1 residue before the CDR3 end, the germline J gene is used to fill in that end. This chain links TRBV2 with TRBJ1-2; D possibly corresponds to TRBD1 (5 bases). With 0 bases removed from V and 0 bases from J, the gap between germline ends came to 14 bases. This CDR3 is built from 17 residues. Germline V gene data show CDR1 as LGHNA and CDR2 as YSYQKL. The sequenced part of the CDR3 DNA is TGTGCCAGCAGCCAAGATGAGGACATACATGCAAACTCCGACTACACC. Protein product: CASSQDEDIHANSDYT. The whole CDR3 sequence reads CASSQDEDIHANSDYTF. The full variable domain, completed using reference TRBV2 and TRBJ1-2, is DPKIIQKPKYLVAVTGSEKILICEQYLGHNAMYWYRQSAKKPLEFMFSYSYQKLMDNQTASSRFQPQSSKKNHLDLQITALKPDDSATYFCASSQDEDIHANSDYTFGSGTRLLVI.

With respect to this clone: A junction end diverges from the germline sequence, so it may reflect a read error. Gene names refer to mouse genes. With the read ending 1 residue before the CDR3 end, the germline J gene is used to fill in that end. This chain joins TRBV31 and TRBJ2-5; D gene ambiguous. From germline, CDR1 is GKSSPN and CDR2 SITVG. The CDR3 loop spans 15 amino acids. The CDR3 protein is CAWSLEGFNQGTQYF. CDR3 DNA, as far as it was read: TGTGCCTGGAGTCTAGAGGGTTTTAACCAAGGCACCCAGTAC.

This clone has a handful of counts. The gene symbols are mouse symbols. The read gets to within 1 residue of the CDR3 end, and the germline J gene fills in the rest. The V call is TRBV23, the J call TRBJ2-5. Germline values: CDR1 KGHTA, CDR2 FQNQQP. This CDR3 contains 13 residues. CDR3 DNA (partial): TGCTCCAGCAGTCAGGGAAACCAAGACACCCAGTAC. Its protein product is CSSSQGNQDTQY. The full CDR3 protein is CSSSQGNQDTQYF.

This clone appeared once. The genes are named according to mouse. The read is 1 residue too short to cover the CDR3 end, so that end is filled in from the germline J gene. V and J are TRBV23 and TRBJ1-4; the listed D gene, TRBD1, was not tested against the DNA. This CDR3 is built from 14 residues. In germline, CDR1 is KGHTA, CDR2 FQNQQP. CDR3 DNA, as far as it was read: TGCTCCAGCAGTCCGACAGTTTCCAACGAAAGATTATTT. Its protein is CSSSPTVSNERLF. The entire CDR3 protein is CSSSPTVSNERLFF.

Comment on this clone: Gene names refer to mouse genes. The read falls 1 residue short of the CDR3 end, and the missing part is taken from the germline J gene. This chain connects TRBV26 to TRBJ2-7; TRBD1 matches at 9 bases. Per the germline V gene, CDR1 is KGHPV and CDR2 is FQNQEV (reference sequence). V trimming: 2 bases; J trimming: 4 bases; junction bases outside the gene matches: 3. This CDR3 has 14 amino acids. The CDR3: CASSLDRGEYEQYF. The CDR3 bases that were read are TGTGCCAGCAGTCTGGACAGGGGGGAGTATGAACAGTAC.

This clone has just a few counts. The genes are named according to mouse. The read comes to an end 1 residue before the CDR3 does, leaving the germline J gene to fill in the end. The chain carries TRBV26 and TRBJ1-2; 8 nucleotides agree with TRBD1. CDR3 length: 13 amino acids. Looked up from germline, CDR1 is KGHPV and CDR2 is FQNQEV (reference sequence). Trimming at V came to 6 bases and at J to 2 bases, leaving 2 bases not matched to a gene. CDR3 DNA (partial): TGTGCCAGCAGACGACAGGGGAACTCCGACTACACC. As protein: CASRRQGNSDYT. The whole CDR3 region reads CASRRQGNSDYTF.

In the case of this clone: Gene names follow the mouse nomenclature. The sequence runs out 1 residue before the end of the CDR3; the remainder is reconstructed from the germline J gene. Other DNA sequences of this sample code for an identical CDR3. This rearrangement joins TRBV26 to TRBJ2-4; D uncertain. The CDR3 runs 14 residues. Trimming took 0 bases from V and 0 from J, leaving 4 bases between them. The germline V gene has CDR1 KGHPV and CDR2 FQNQEV (reference sequence). The CDR3 bases that were read are TGTGCCAGCAGTCTGTCTTCCAGTCAAAACACCTTGTAC. Encoded protein: CASSLSSSQNTLY. In full, the CDR3 is CASSLSSSQNTLYF.

To note about this clone: Gene names denote mouse genes. The DNA ends 1 residue before the CDR3 does, and the rest of the CDR3 is filled in from the germline J gene. The chain couples TRBV23 to TRBJ1-6; TRBD1 reflects the table's D call only, with no check against the DNA. TRBJ1-6 is an ORF, and what it does is uncertain. The CDR3 loop spans 15 amino acids. Germline lookup yields CDR1 KGHTA and CDR2 FQNQQP. The part of the CDR3 DNA that was read is TGCTCCAGCAGTCAATACAGGGGAGGGAATTCGCCCCTCTAC. Amino acids: CSSSQYRGGNSPLY. The full CDR3 protein is CSSSQYRGGNSPLYF.

Regarding this clone: Gene names and germline refer to mouse. The read is 1 residue too short to cover the CDR3 end, so that end is filled in from the germline J gene. This sequence joins TRBV26 and TRBJ2-7; D is unresolved. The CDR3 runs to 11 residues. CDR1 is KGHPV and CDR2 is FQNQEV in the germline V gene (reference sequence). Trimming took 4 bases from V and 3 from J, leaving 4 bases between them. The chain's CDR3 is CASSHDYEQYF. Partial CDR3 DNA: TGTGCCAGCAGTCACGACTATGAACAGTAC.

As regards this clone: Germline and genes here are mouse. The read ends 1 residue before the CDR3 terminus; that terminus is restored from the germline J gene. The chain uses TRBV13-2 and TRBJ1-5, with TRBD1 matching over 7 bases. The J segment lost 7 bases and the V segment lost 2 bases, leaving 6 bases of the junction unmatched. CDR3 length: 14 residues. CDR1 is NNHNN, CDR2 SYGAGS, per germline (reference sequence). CDR3 region: CASGEEQGKQAPLF. The DNA read from the CDR3 is TGTGCCAGCGGTGAAGAACAGGGGAAGCAGGCTCCGCTT.

This clone is termed medium-sized. The gene names here belong to mouse. The CDR3 end falls 1 residue outside the read, so it is completed with the germline J gene. The chain links TRBV23 to TRBJ1-1; the table's D gene call, TRBD1, was not cross checked with the DNA. This CDR3 is 14 amino acids long. The V gene's germline CDR1 is KGHTA and CDR2 FQNQQP. CDR3 DNA (partial): TGCTCCAGCAGTCTTGGACAGGGGAACACAGAAGTCTTC. This gives the protein CSSSLGQGNTEVF. The whole CDR3 protein reads CSSSLGQGNTEVFF.

This clone has a handful of counts. Each gene name is a mouse one. The read comes to an end 1 residue before the CDR3 does, leaving the germline J gene to fill in the end. The chain recombines TRBV23 with TRBJ2-7. Germline CDR1 reads KGHTA; CDR2 reads FQNQQP. The CDR3 covers 14 residues. CDR3 region: CSSSQSRQSYEQYF. The sequenced CDR3 bases are TGCTCCAGCAGTCAATCCCGGCAGTCCTATGAACAGTAC.